A single sample is the source of the 26 T cell receptor beta chains below, sequenced in a study of blood T cell repertoires in COVID-19. TCRdb keeps only in-frame clones here, not all; method: immunoSEQ multiplex PCR. In the table there are tens of thousands of clones, around 80% of which are singletons. Material for sequencing was peripheral blood. The receptor source for this set is a woman aged 80 or over with acute or convalescent COVID-19.

The V gene is TRBV28, the J gene TRBJ2-7; TRBD2 agrees at 7 bases. Trimming at V came to 6 bases and at J to 2 bases, leaving 13 bases not matched to a gene. This CDR3 is 16 amino acids long. Germline values: CDR1 MDHEN, CDR2 SYDVKM. The CDR3 region is CASSPRGAGPTYEQYF. The CDR3 DNA is TGTGCCAGCAGCCCTCGGGGAGCGGGGCCGACCTACGAGCAGTACTTC.

The V and J genes are TRBV19 and TRBJ2-7, with D uncertain. The CDR3 length is 14 residues. Germline CDR1 LNHDA, CDR2 SQIVND (reference sequence). The germline V and J ends were trimmed by 3 bases and 5 bases, with 14 bases remaining between them. DNA for the CDR3: TGTGCCAGTAGTATCCTGCTAGTCACGGACGAGCAGTACTTC. Amino acids: CASSILLVTDEQYF.

The V gene is TRBV19, the J gene TRBJ2-3; TRBD2 might be the D (5 bases). Between the trimmed V and J ends, which lost 5 bases and 4 bases, there was a span of 13 bases. The germline V gene has CDR1 LNHDA and CDR2 SQIVND (reference sequence). This CDR3 has 14 residues. The CDR3 coding sequence is TGTGCCAGTAGTCATAAGGCGGGCGCAGATACGCAGTATTTT. The encoded protein is CASSHKAGADTQYF.

V and J are TRBV25-1 and TRBJ1-2; D may be TRBD1 (5 bases). The germline CDR1 and CDR2 sequences are MGHDK and SYGVNS. This CDR3 contains 15 residues. Deletions cut 4 bases from V and 3 bases from J, with 15 bases between. The CDR3 DNA reads as TGTGCCAGCAGTGTCGGGAGGGGCAGCCACTATGGCTACACCTTC. As protein: CASSVGRGSHYGYTF.

The chain employs TRBV28 and TRBJ1-1, with 8 bases that match TRBD1. The ends lost 8 bases at V and 1 base at J; junction bases unmatched: 9. From germline, CDR1 is MDHEN and CDR2 SYDVKM. The CDR3 is made up of 15 amino acids. The CDR3 coding sequence is TGTGCCAGCGAGTCAGGGGGCGCTTCGAACACTGAAGCTTTCTTT. It yields the protein CASESGGASNTEAFF.

The chain recombines TRBV5-4 with TRBJ2-2, with 7 nucleotides matching TRBD2. Trimming at V came to 4 bases and at J to 5 bases, leaving 14 bases not matched to a gene. The germline CDR1 and CDR2 sequences are SGHNT and YYREEE (reference sequence). The CDR3 sequence is 17 residues long. The CDR3 DNA follows: TGTGCCAGCAGCCGACAGTTAGCGGGTGGACGGACCGGGGAGCTGTTTTTT. Translating gives CASSRQLAGGRTGELFF. Drawing the rest from reference TRBV5-4 and TRBJ2-2, the complete variable domain is ETGVTQSPTHLIKTRGQQVTLRCSSQSGHNTVSWYQQALGQGPQFIFQYYREEENGRGNFPPRFSGLQFPNYSSELNVNALELDDSALYLCASSRQLAGGRTGELFFGEGSRLTVL.

The chain uses TRBV18 and TRBJ2-3, with no clear D. CDR3 size: 12 residues. From germline, CDR1 is KGHSH and CDR2 LQKENI. V dropped 3 bases and J dropped 3 bases, with 4 bases sitting between them. In nucleotides, the CDR3 is TGTGCCAGCTCACCTAATACAGATACGCAGTATTTT. Translated: CASSPNTDTQYF.

V usage is TRBV6-5 and J usage is TRBJ1-6; D gene unclear. This CDR3 is 15 amino acids long. Trimming stripped 2 bases from V and 7 bases from J, with 12 bases between. Germline V gene sequence: CDR1 MNHEY, CDR2 SVGAGI. The chain's CDR3 is CASSYDWNPNSPLHF. CDR3 coding DNA: TGTGCCAGCAGTTACGACTGGAACCCGAATTCACCCCTCCACTTT.

This clone has a single count. The chain uses TRBV28 and TRBJ2-1, with 7 bases matching TRBD1. This CDR3 is 15 amino acids long. Germline lookup yields CDR1 MDHEN and CDR2 SYDVKM. The ends lost 6 bases at V and 2 bases at J; junction bases unmatched: 7. This chain's CDR3 is CASRRSGQPYNEQFF. The CDR3 nucleotides read TGTGCCAGCAGACGCTCGGGACAGCCCTACAATGAGCAGTTCTTC.

The J gene is TRBJ1-1, the V gene TRBV9; TRBD1 is a possible D gene (5 bases). Trimming cost V 0 bases and J 0 bases, with 18 bases left between them. The CDR3 loop spans 18 amino acids. The V gene's germline CDR1 is SGDLS and CDR2 YYNGEE. CDR3 region: CASSVGSGFSDMNTEAFF. The DNA of the CDR3 is TGTGCCAGCAGCGTAGGTTCGGGTTTTTCGGACATGAACACTGAAGCTTTCTTT.

This chain links TRBV19 with TRBJ2-2, with TRBD1 as a possible D gene (5 bases). Between the trimmed V and J ends, which lost 3 bases and 5 bases, there was a span of 19 bases. The CDR3 covers 17 residues. Germline V gene lookup returns CDR1 LNHDA and CDR2 SQIVND (reference sequence). This CDR3 reads CASSIQGSAIVTGELFF. CDR3 nucleotides: TGTGCCAGTAGTATCCAGGGTTCGGCCATTGTTACCGGGGAGCTGTTTTTT.

The chain has TRBV11-2 and TRBJ1-6, with D uncertain. Germline V gene sequence: CDR1 SGHAT, CDR2 FQNNGV. Trimming removed 4 bases at V and 4 bases at J, with 2 bases between. The CDR3 contains 12 residues. The CDR3, as DNA: TGTGCCAGCAGCTCGTATAATTCACCCCTCCACTTT. Its translation is CASSSYNSPLHF.

The chain combines TRBV5-6 with TRBJ2-3; 10 nucleotides agree with TRBD1. Germline CDR1 SGHDT, CDR2 YYEEEE. CDR3 length: 14 residues. V dropped 3 bases and J dropped 5; count of bases not matched to a gene: 3. CDR3 residues: CASSSGQGVDTQYF. The DNA for the CDR3 is TGTGCCAGCAGCTCAGGACAGGGGGTAGATACGCAGTATTTT.

V is TRBV6-1 and J is TRBJ2-3, with 8 nucleotides matching TRBD1. The CDR3 is made up of 16 amino acids. The germline V gene encodes CDR1 MNHNS and CDR2 SASEGT. V was pared by 4 bases and J by 5 bases, with 11 bases of the junction left unmatched. The CDR3: CASSASWGTGGDTQYF. CDR3 nucleotides: TGTGCCAGCAGTGCCTCGTGGGGAACAGGGGGAGATACGCAGTATTTT.

This clone was detected only once. The V and J genes are TRBV18 and TRBJ1-3, with a possible D match to TRBD1 (5 bases). Trimming left V 0 bases short and J 2 bases short, with 11 bases between. In germline, CDR1 is KGHSH, CDR2 LQKENI. The CDR3 is 16 residues long. The CDR3 DNA reads TGTGCCAGCTCACCACCGGTCGGGGGAACTGGAAACACCATATATTTT. This codes for CASSPPVGGTGNTIYF.

The genes are TRBV15 and TRBJ2-1; 8 nucleotides match TRBD2. Germline V CDR1 and CDR2: LNHNV, YYDKDF (reference sequence). With V trimmed by 2 bases and J by 7 bases, 10 bases remained unmatched. The CDR3 contains 16 residues. Here the CDR3 reads CATSRSLAEGLNEQFF. The CDR3 DNA follows: TGTGCCACCAGCAGATCACTAGCGGAGGGTCTAAATGAGCAGTTCTTC. Filled out from reference TRBV15 and TRBJ2-1, the complete variable domain reads DAMVIQNPRYQVTQFGKPVTLSCSQTLNHNVMYWYQQKSSQAPKLLFHYYDKDFNNEADTPDNFQSRRPNTSFCFLDIRSPGLGDTAMYLCATSRSLAEGLNEQFFGPGTRLTVL.

The V gene is TRBV15, the J gene TRBJ2-7, with 7 bases aligning to TRBD1. From germline, CDR1 is LNHNV and CDR2 YYDKDF (reference sequence). This CDR3 has 15 amino acids. Unmatched junction bases numbered 10, after V lost 5 bases and J lost 3 bases. The CDR3 region has the DNA TGTGCCACCAGCGAGGCCCCGGGACAGTACTACGAGCAGTACTTC. This gives the protein CATSEAPGQYYEQYF.

The chain uses TRBV3-1 (or the pseudogene TRBV3-2) and TRBJ1-2; a weak D match, TRBD1 (5 bases). The germline gives CDR1 LGHDT, CDR2 YNNKEL (reference sequence). CDR3 length: 14 residues. V was clipped by 1 base and J by 8 bases, with 14 bases between them. CDR3 in amino acids: CASSQGQLMEGYTF. CDR3 in DNA: TGTGCCAGCAGCCAAGGACAGCTCATGGAGGGCTACACCTTC.

The CDR3 reads CASSRDRGLNTGELFF. CDR3 nucleotide sequence: TGTGCCAGCAGTCGGGACAGGGGCCTAAACACCGGGGAGCTGTTTTTT. The gene calls are TRBV27 and TRBJ2-2; 10 bases align to TRBD1. Germline values: CDR1 MNHEY, CDR2 SMNVEV (reference sequence). Losses at the gene ends were 5 bases for V and 2 bases for J; bases not matched to a gene: 5. This CDR3 comprises 16 residues.

This clone was seen a handful of times. V usage is TRBV18 and J usage is TRBJ2-7; D is ambiguous. Trimming shortened V by 3 bases and J by 1 base, and 10 bases separated the two germline ends. Germline lookup yields CDR1 KGHSH and CDR2 LQKENI. The CDR3 covers 14 residues. The CDR3: CASSPESRSYEQYF. The CDR3 coding sequence is TGTGCCAGCTCACCTGAGTCCCGATCCTACGAGCAGTACTTC.

This chain links TRBV5-6 with TRBJ1-1, with D unclear. Germline V CDR1 and CDR2: SGHDT, YYEEEE. The CDR3 extends over 14 amino acids. V dropped 0 bases and J dropped 7 bases, with 13 bases sitting between them. In DNA form, the CDR3 reads TGTGCCAGCAGCTTGGTTGCTAGATTGAGTGAAGCTTTCTTT. It codes for CASSLVARLSEAFF.

The rearrangement joins TRBV15 to TRBJ1-2, with TRBD1 matching over 7 bases. CDR1 is LNHNV, CDR2 YYDKDF, per germline (reference sequence). The junction had 9 bases not matched to a gene; V was cut back by 0 bases and J by 5 bases. The CDR3 is 16 residues long. Here the CDR3 DNA reads TGTGCCACCAGCAGAGATCGGGAAGGGGGCTTGTATGGCTACACCTTC. Translation gives CATSRDREGGLYGYTF.

The chain combines TRBV10-1 with TRBJ2-2; TRBD2 matches 13 bases. The CDR3 has 18 amino acids. The germline gives CDR1 WNHNN, CDR2 SYGVQD (reference sequence). V lost 5 bases to trimming and J lost 7 bases; unmatched junction nucleotides: 13. CDR3 coding DNA: TGCGCCAGCAGTTTGAGACTAGCGGGGGGCCTTGGGGACGGGGAGCTGTTTTTT. Protein: CASSLRLAGGLGDGELFF.

The chain joins TRBV2 to TRBJ2-2, with 9 bases aligning to TRBD1. CDR3 length: 15 residues. The junction had 5 bases not matched to a gene; V was cut back by 4 bases and J by 5 bases. CDR1 is SNHLY and CDR2 is FYNNEI in the germline V gene. CDR3: CASSANRGRTGELFF. The CDR3 DNA sequence: TGTGCCAGCAGTGCCAACAGGGGGCGGACCGGGGAGCTGTTTTTT.

This chain joins TRBV19 and TRBJ2-7; 7 bases match TRBD2. There are 12 residues in the CDR3. Germline lookup yields CDR1 LNHDA and CDR2 SQIVND (reference sequence). The V and J ends lost 4 bases and 3 bases, in that order; junction bases with no gene match: 0. The CDR3 nucleotides are TGTGCCAGTAGTAGCGGGAGCTACGAGCAGTACTTC. Protein: CASSSGSYEQYF. Filled out from reference TRBV19 and TRBJ2-7, the complete variable domain reads DGGITQSPKYLFRKEGQNVTLSCEQNLNHDAMYWYRQDPGQGLRLIYYSQIVNDFQKGDIAEGYSVSREKKESFPLTVTSAQKNPTAFYLCASSSGSYEQYFGPGTRLTVT.

The chain combines TRBV16 with TRBJ2-7; tentative D call: TRBD1 (5 bases). V shed 6 bases and J shed 2 bases, with 8 bases lying between them. This CDR3 contains 12 residues. Germline V gives CDR1 KGHSY, CDR2 FQNENV. The DNA for the CDR3 is TGTGCCAGCAGTGAACAGGCCTACGAGCAGTACTTC. Amino acid sequence: CASSEQAYEQYF.